These 8 T cell receptor beta chains originate from one sample sequenced in a study of CD8+ T cells in alopecia areata. Reverse transcribed after extraction, RNA yielded cDNA as the sequencing template. The method was immunoSEQ multiplex PCR; TCRdb's version includes in-frame clones alone and lacks a portion of them. The sample contains about 140,000 clones, around 57% of which appear only once. The sequencing sample was made of CD4+ T cells sorted from blood. The receptors originated from a human donor in good health.

This clone was counted a few times. V gene TRBV7-3 combines with J gene TRBJ2-1; D unclear. The CDR3 runs 12 residues. CDR1 SGHTA and CDR2 FQGTGA come from the germline V gene. V was trimmed by 4 bases and J by 5 bases, leaving 6 bases between them. CDR3 protein: CASSSNNNEQFF. For the CDR3, the DNA is TGTGCCAGCAGCTCAAATAACAATGAGCAGTTCTTC.

The chain employs TRBV15 and TRBJ2-5, with D unresolved. V was shortened by 1 base and J by 0 bases, with 9 bases between the two germline ends. Looked up from germline, CDR1 is LNHNV and CDR2 is YYDKDF (reference sequence). This CDR3 has 15 amino acids. The CDR3 reads CATSRVKLYQETQYF. CDR3 sequence (DNA): TGTGCCACCAGCAGAGTCAAACTGTACCAAGAGACCCAGTACTTC.

The table lists this clone with a few counts. This chain uses TRBV30 with TRBJ2-5, with TRBD1 as a possible D gene (6 bases). V lost 5 bases, J lost 1 base, and 23 bases lay in between. Germline V lookup: CDR1 GTSNPN, CDR2 SVGIG (reference sequence). This CDR3 has 17 amino acids. The CDR3 region is CAWQAWGLAIPQETQYF. The CDR3 coding sequence is TGTGCCTGGCAGGCTTGGGGGCTAGCTATCCCCCAAGAGACCCAGTACTTC.

Of note for this clone: The junction does not match germline at one end; this may be a read error. This chain links TRBV7-7 with TRBJ2-3; D call uncertain. The germline CDR1 and CDR2 sequences are SSHAT and FNYEAQ (reference sequence). The CDR3 is 15 amino acids. The CDR3 coding sequence is TGTGCTAGCAGCCATGGACCGACGCGTACAGATACGCAGTATTTT. As protein: CASSHGPTRTDTQYF.

In DNA, the CDR3 is TGTGCCACCAGCAGCTCCGGACGCGCAACTAATGAAAAACTGTTTTTT. Encoded protein: CATSSSGRATNEKLFF. V gene TRBV15 combines with J gene TRBJ1-4; D remains ambiguous. CDR1 and CDR2 (germline): LNHNV, YYDKDF (reference sequence). V was cut by 3 bases and J by 0 bases, with 11 bases left in between. The CDR3 consists of 16 residues.

CDR3 protein: CASSLAITGGQPQHF. In DNA, the CDR3 is TGTGCCAGCAGCTTAGCGATCACAGGGGGCCAGCCCCAGCATTTT. The chain joins TRBV7-8 to TRBJ1-5; TRBD1 agrees at 9 bases. Germline CDR1 and CDR2: SGHVS and FQNEAQ. This CDR3 is built from 15 residues. After removal of 0 bases from V and 7 bases from J, the junction contained 4 bases not matched to a gene.

This clone was detected only a few times. J is TRBJ2-2 and V is TRBV5-1, with D unresolved. CDR3 length equals 16 residues. Germline V lookup: CDR1 SGHRS, CDR2 YFSETQ. V shed 1 base and J shed 1 base, with 11 bases lying between them. CDR3 in DNA: TGCGCCAGCAGCTTGCTCCGTAACGGGAACACCGGGGAGCTGTTTTTT. Translating gives CASSLLRNGNTGELFF.

The chain has TRBV11-2 and TRBJ1-2; 8 nucleotides line up with TRBD1. Germline CDR1 SGHAT, CDR2 FQNNGV. The CDR3 spans 14 residues. J lost 6 bases, V lost 0 bases, and 3 bases had no gene match. The CDR3 DNA follows: TGTGCCAGCAGCTTAGAGACAGGGGTAGATGGCTACACCTTC. This sequence encodes CASSLETGVDGYTF.